What follows describes a single T cell receptor (beta chain). Germline CDR1 and CDR2: SGHVS and FQNEAQ. The CDR3 is made up of 18 amino acids. The junction had 5 bases not matched to a gene; V was cut back by 0 bases and J by 1 base. This sample was taken from a study of blood T cell repertoires in COVID-19. Measured with immunoSEQ multiplex PCR; TCRdb has only the in-frame clones, and not every one. The data contain some 150,000 clones, about 90% of them singletons. The receptor's source is a woman aged 55-69 years with active or convalescent COVID-19. The rearrangement uses TRBV7-8 and TRBJ2-1; TRBD2 aligns across 11 bases. Sequenced: peripheral blood. CDR3 nucleotide sequence: TGTGCCAGCAGCTTAGCACTAGCGGGGGCCCGATCCTACAATGAGCAGTTCTTC. Encoded protein: CASSLALAGARSYNEQFF.